Here is one T cell receptor beta chain with its context. No antigen is known for it. The CDR3 runs 17 residues. Germline-derived CDR1 and CDR2 are PRHDT and FYEKMQ (reference sequence). V shed 5 bases, J shed 4 bases, and the junction held 10 bases outside the gene matches. Method: immunoSEQ multiplex PCR; TCRdb's copy keeps in-frame clones and lacks some. The sample gives roughly 100,000 clones, roughly 85% of which show up once; around 2.7% is in the top ten. The entry originates in a study of T cell responses to AZD1222 COVID-19 vaccine. Study-level findings and limits: There were vaccine-associated CD4 TCRs across spike, dominant at 160-218 and 743-854.

This chain connects TRBV13 to TRBJ1-3, with TRBD1 matching over 11 bases. The sequence was obtained from an adult in good health. Source: peripheral blood, taken on day 0 of AZD1222 vaccination. CDR3 sequence: CASSPQGDRGVGNTIYF. The DNA of the CDR3 is TGTGCCAGCAGCCCCCAGGGGGACAGGGGGGTCGGAAACACCATATATTTT.